A single sample is the source of the 21 T cell receptor beta chains below, sequenced in a study of T cells in Graves' hyperthyroidism and ophthalmopathy. RNA transcripts provided the source from which TCR beta CDR3 regions were amplified. TCR CDR3 regions were first amplified by RT-PCR with HTBI primers. TCRdb processed the multiplex PCR reads anew with MiXCR; each CDR3 protein has one entry. The data show approximately 610,000 distinct CDR3 sequences, about 15% seen once. The sample consisted of blood. The receptors derive from a woman between 35 and 50 years old with Graves' ophthalmopathy.

This clonotype was observed at least ten times. J is TRBJ1-5 and V is TRBV12-3 or TRBV12-4, with 7 bases that match TRBD1. This CDR3 has 14 amino acids. The V segment lost 6 bases and the J segment 2 bases; nucleotides outside the gene matches: 4. Written as DNA, the CDR3 is TGTGCCAGCAGAGTAGACAGGGGCAATCAGCCCCAGCATTTT. This sequence encodes CASRVDRGNQPQHF.

The chain combines TRBV5-1 with TRBJ2-4; 10 positions match TRBD2. The CDR3 contains 19 residues. Germline CDR1 reads SGHRS; CDR2 reads YFSETQ. The ends lost 0 bases at V and 1 base at J; junction bases unmatched: 10. The CDR3 here is CASSLALGPSGSAKNIQYF. As DNA, the CDR3 is TGCGCCAGCAGCTTGGCCCTTGGGCCTAGCGGGAGTGCCAAAAACATTCAGTACTTC.

The chain combines TRBV11-2 with TRBJ2-7; D gene unclear. The V gene lost 1 base and the J gene lost 4 bases, with 17 bases spanning the gap. CDR3 size: 16 residues. Germline V gene data show CDR1 as SGHAT and CDR2 as FQNNGV. The CDR3, as DNA: TGTGCCAGCAGCTTAGTGACATCCGGGCCCCCTTACGAGCAGTACTTC. This codes for CASSLVTSGPPYEQYF.

In this sample, this clonotype turned up many times. The rearrangement joins TRBV11-2 to TRBJ2-7; weak D call: TRBD1 (6 bases). The CDR3 has 16 amino acids. V lost 5 bases and J 1 base, leaving 18 bases between the germline ends. CDR1 is SGHAT, CDR2 FQNNGV, per germline. The CDR3 nucleotides read TGTGCCAGCAGCGGACACCACGGGACACCATCCTACGAGCAGTACTTC. Translating it yields CASSGHHGTPSYEQYF. Variable domain in full (rest from reference TRBV11-2 and TRBJ2-7): EAGVAQSPRYKIIEKRQSVAFWCNPISGHATLYWYQQILGQGPKLLIQFQNNGVVDDSQLPKDRFSAERLKGVDSTLKIQPAKLEDSAVYLCASSGHHGTPSYEQYFGPGTRLTVT.

This clonotype showed up many times. V and J are TRBV29-1 and TRBJ1-1; a possible D gene is TRBD1 (5 bases). Trimming stripped 1 base from V and 10 bases from J, with 16 bases between. In germline, CDR1 is SQVTM, CDR2 ANQGSEA. The CDR3 sequence is 13 residues long. This CDR3 is CSVEVTVEGRAFF. The CDR3 DNA follows: TGCAGCGTTGAAGTTACGGTGGAGGGGCGAGCTTTCTTT.

This clonotype was observed many times. The chain employs TRBV2 and TRBJ1-1; TRBD1 agrees at 9 bases. The CDR3 covers 14 residues. The germline gives CDR1 SNHLY, CDR2 FYNNEI. V was clipped by 7 bases and J by 2 bases; unmatched bases: 5. The CDR3: CASMQDRGNTEAFF. The CDR3 bases are TGTGCCAGCATGCAGGACAGGGGTAACACTGAAGCTTTCTTT.

This clonotype was detected many times. This chain connects TRBV28 to TRBJ2-2; 8 bases fit TRBD2. From germline, CDR1 is MDHEN and CDR2 SYDVKM. This CDR3 is built from 18 residues. The trim removed 4 bases at V and 0 bases at J, leaving 10 bases unmatched. The CDR3 sequence: CASSSLARGLANTGELFF. CDR3 DNA: TGTGCCAGCAGTTCCTTAGCCAGGGGACTAGCGAACACCGGGGAGCTGTTTTTT.

This clonotype was found many times. V gene TRBV27 combines with J gene TRBJ2-2, with D perhaps assigned TRBD1 or TRBD2 (5 bases each). From germline, CDR1 is MNHEY and CDR2 SMNVEV (reference sequence). V shed 6 bases and J shed 0 bases, with 11 bases lying between them. The CDR3 consists of 15 residues. The CDR3 sequence is CASSQGRSNTGELFF. CDR3 sequence (DNA): TGTGCCAGCAGCCAGGGACGGTCGAACACCGGGGAGCTGTTTTTT.

This sequence joins TRBV5-1 and TRBJ1-1; perhaps TRBD1 as D (5 bases). This CDR3 is 15 amino acids long. V lost 4 bases and J lost 3, with 16 bases in between. CDR1 is SGHRS and CDR2 is YFSETQ in the germline V gene. The CDR3 protein is CASSPQDPGDTEAFF. The CDR3 DNA sequence: TGCGCCAGCAGCCCCCAGGACCCGGGGGACACTGAAGCTTTCTTT. The full variable domain, with the rest looked up from reference TRBV5-1 and TRBJ1-1, is KAGVTQTPRYLIKTRGQQVTLSCSPISGHRSVSWYQQTPGQGLQFLFEYFSETQRNKGNFPGRFSGRQFSNSRSEMNVSTLELGDSALYLCASSPQDPGDTEAFFGQGTRLTVV.

This chain links TRBV13 with TRBJ1-6; no definite D call. The CDR3 is made up of 14 amino acids. The germline V gene encodes CDR1 PRHDT and CDR2 FYEKMQ (reference sequence). V was cut by 4 bases and J by 3 bases, with 7 bases left in between. The DNA for the CDR3 is TGTGCCAGCAGCTCGACAAACTATAATTCACCCCTCCACTTT. Amino acid sequence: CASSSTNYNSPLHF.

At least ten counts were recorded for this clonotype. The CDR3, as DNA: TGTGCCAGCAGCTCGGGACAGGGGCTCGCCTACGAGCAGTACTTC. Residues: CASSSGQGLAYEQYF. The V call is TRBV7-8, the J call TRBJ2-7, with 10 bases matching TRBD1. The CDR3 is 15 residues long. Germline lookup yields CDR1 SGHVS and CDR2 FQNEAQ. Losses at the gene ends were 4 bases for V and 2 bases for J; bases not matched to a gene: 5. The complete variable domain, with remaining parts taken from reference TRBV7-8 and TRBJ2-7, reads GAGVSQSPRYKVAKRGQDVALRCDPISGHVSLFWYQQALGQGPEFLTYFQNEAQLDKSGLPSDRFFAERPEGSVSTLKIQRTQQEDSAVYLCASSSGQGLAYEQYFGPGTRLTVT.

J is TRBJ2-4 and V is TRBV20-1; tentative D call: TRBD1 (6 bases). The V gene's germline CDR1 is DFQATT and CDR2 SNEGSKA (reference sequence). The ends were cut back, 0 bases at V and 8 bases at J, with 17 bases in the middle. The CDR3 is 15 residues long. The CDR3 DNA follows: TGCAGTGCTAGAGACCCCGACAGGCGATGGGACATTCAGTACTTC. The encoded protein is CSARDPDRRWDIQYF.

There are many counts of this clonotype. The rearrangement links TRBV19 to TRBJ1-2, with unresolved D. This CDR3 region has 14 residues. V lost 3 bases and J lost 1, with 9 bases in between. Germline V CDR1 and CDR2: LNHDA, SQIVND (reference sequence). The CDR3 DNA reads TGTGCCAGTAGTATGGGAGGTTTTAACTATGGCTACACCTTC. This encodes CASSMGGFNYGYTF.

Concerning this clonotype: A read error may produce the germline difference seen at one junction end. V gene TRBV20-1 combines with J gene TRBJ2-2; D may be TRBD2 (6 bases). Germline V gene lookup returns CDR1 DFQATT and CDR2 SNEGSKA (reference sequence). This CDR3 is 14 amino acids long. The CDR3 nucleotides read TGCAGTGCCCAAAGTGGAGGGAACACCGGGGAGCTATTTTTT. Translating gives CSAQSGGNTGELFF.

This rearrangement joins TRBV5-1 to TRBJ2-7; 9 positions match TRBD1. Germline loops: CDR1 SGHRS, CDR2 YFSETQ. After removal of 3 bases from V and 3 bases from J, the junction contained 10 bases not matched to a gene. This CDR3 is built from 16 residues. This CDR3 is CASSYQDGTGIYEQYF. DNA of the CDR3: TGCGCCAGCAGCTATCAGGACGGGACAGGGATCTACGAGCAGTACTTC.

This clonotype has a count of ten or more. The chain joins TRBV5-1 to TRBJ1-1, with 9 nucleotides matching TRBD1. This CDR3 is built from 15 residues. Germline trimming cut 0 bases from V and 6 bases from J; bases unmatched to any gene: 6. Germline assignment: CDR1 SGHRS and CDR2 YFSETQ. CDR3 nucleotides: TGCGCCAGCAGCTTGGCACCGGACAGGGGCTCTGAAGCTTTCTTT. This encodes CASSLAPDRGSEAFF.

This clonotype was seen repeatedly, ten times or more. The rearrangement joins TRBV19 to TRBJ1-1; D perhaps matches TRBD1 (5 bases). V gave up 6 bases and J gave up 5 bases, with 13 bases separating them. CDR3 size: 13 residues. The germline V gene encodes CDR1 LNHDA and CDR2 SQIVND (reference sequence). The CDR3 DNA sequence: TGTGCCAGTAGATGGGGGGGAAGAACTGAAGCTTTCTTT. Its protein product is CASRWGGRTEAFF.

This clonotype was recorded at least ten times. This sequence joins TRBV28 and TRBJ1-2, with TRBD1 as a possible D gene (6 bases). The CDR3 is 14 amino acids. V lost 6 bases and J lost 3, with 14 bases in between. Germline lookup yields CDR1 MDHEN and CDR2 SYDVKM. In DNA form, the CDR3 reads TGTGCCAGCAGCCAGGGGTATCGAGACTATGGCTACACCTTC. Residues: CASSQGYRDYGYTF.

J is TRBJ2-5 and V is TRBV7-2; 12 nucleotides line up with TRBD2. The germline V gene encodes CDR1 SGHTA and CDR2 FQGNSA. This CDR3 spans 14 amino acids. The V gene end was trimmed by 5 bases and the J gene end by 6 bases; junction bases not matched to a gene: 4. As DNA, the CDR3 is TGTGCCAGCAGCGGACTAGCGGGGTTGAAGACCCAGTACTTC. Its protein product is CASSGLAGLKTQYF.

Only a few counts were recorded for this clonotype. The chain carries TRBV20-1 and TRBJ2-7; no firm D call. The germline CDR1 and CDR2 sequences are DFQATT and SNEGSKA (reference sequence). Trimming took 0 bases from V and 2 from J, leaving 20 bases between them. This CDR3 comprises 17 residues. This CDR3 is CSARDPLAPTITYEQYF. The CDR3 DNA sequence: TGCAGTGCTAGAGATCCCTTAGCTCCTACTATCACCTACGAGCAGTACTTC.

This clonotype was seen a few times. The V and J genes are TRBV30 and TRBJ2-7; the match to TRBD2 covers 8 bases. Germline V gene sequence: CDR1 GTSNPN, CDR2 SVGIG (reference sequence). The CDR3 contains 15 residues. The ends lost 5 bases at V and 3 bases at J; junction bases unmatched: 12. The CDR3 loop reads CAWAIRSGGSYEQYF. In nucleotides, the CDR3 is TGTGCCTGGGCCATTCGGAGCGGGGGAAGCTACGAGCAGTACTTC.